Shown below are 21 T cell receptor beta chains from a single sample sequenced in a study of post-analysis software for immune sequencing data (dated by TCRdb to the mid-2010s). Findings and caveats that apply to the study as a whole: Roughly 5 TRBV segments, including TRBV5-6, TRBV5-1 and TRBV20-1, were significantly more frequent in patients than controls.

The library was produced with PCR. The data were produced on an Illumina HiSeq 2500. Unique molecular identifiers were incorporated into TCR beta cDNA libraries to reduce PCR and sequencing biases. The public reads were run again by TCRdb, first through fastp at Q25 and then through MiXCR, and only productive beta chains were kept. When rows share a CDR3 protein, they turn into one entry using the most common DNA and genes. The sample has hundreds of thousands of distinct CDR3 sequences on record, roughly three fifths of them singletons. The ten largest account for 10% to 12% of the sample. Their antigens remain unidentified. Source material: blood. These receptors were collected from a girl aged 2 to 9 with multiple sclerosis.

This chain uses TRBV7-2 with TRBJ2-7, with 8 bases fitting TRBD1. Germline V gene lookup returns CDR1 SGHTA and CDR2 FQGNSA. This CDR3 has 15 amino acids. The ends lost 4 bases at V and 4 bases at J; junction bases unmatched: 9. CDR3: CASSSRTGIQYEQYF. The CDR3 DNA reads TGTGCCAGCAGCTCCCGGACAGGGATACAGTACGAGCAGTACTTC.

This chain connects TRBV6-6 to TRBJ2-1; TRBD2 matches 7 bases. Trimming removed 0 bases from V and 5 bases from J; junction bases left unmatched: 7. CDR3 length: 16 amino acids. Germline assignment: CDR1 MNHNY and CDR2 SVGAGI (reference sequence). The CDR3 sequence: CASSYSQAGDHNEQFF. CDR3 coding DNA: TGTGCCAGCAGTTACTCCCAGGCGGGAGACCACAATGAGCAGTTCTTC.

This sequence joins TRBV6-4 and TRBJ1-6; TRBD1 is a possible D gene (5 bases). Trimming stripped 3 bases from V and 7 bases from J, with 13 bases between. Per the germline V gene, CDR1 is MRHNA and CDR2 is SNTAGT. CDR3 length equals 15 residues. CDR3 DNA: TGTGCCAGCAGTGAATGGGGGAGCGGGAATTCACCCCTCCACTTT. Its translation: CASSEWGSGNSPLHF.

This chain connects TRBV7-2 to TRBJ2-3, with 9 positions matching TRBD2. Germline trimming cut 4 bases from V and 0 bases from J; bases unmatched to any gene: 5. This CDR3 is 16 amino acids long. Looked up from germline, CDR1 is SGHTA and CDR2 is FQGNSA. CDR3 bases: TGTGCCAGCAGCTCCGGGACTAGCCCCAGCACAGATACGCAGTATTTT. Protein sequence: CASSSGTSPSTDTQYF.

This chain links TRBV29-1 with TRBJ2-1, with 10 bases aligning to TRBD2. Germline CDR1 is SQVTM and CDR2 is ANQGSEA. The CDR3 length is 18 residues. The trim removed 3 bases at V and 5 bases at J, leaving 16 bases unmatched. DNA of the CDR3: TGCAGCGTTGATGGGCTAGCGGGAGCCCTGCACCAAGACAATGAGCAGTTCTTC. Amino acids: CSVDGLAGALHQDNEQFF.

The chain employs TRBV29-1 and TRBJ2-4; D not resolved. The tail of the sequence fits TRBJ2-7 better, so the J call may be wrong. From germline, CDR1 is SQVTM and CDR2 ANQGSEA. This CDR3 spans 14 amino acids. DNA of the CDR3: TGCAGCGTTAAACCGAGAAACAGAGAATACGAGCAGTACTTC. Amino acids: CSVKPRNREYEQYF.

This clonotype has more than one count but fewer than ten. The V call is TRBV6-1, the J call TRBJ2-7, with 7 positions matching TRBD2. V gave up 5 bases and J gave up 1 base; unmatched junction bases: 17. The CDR3 has 18 residues. Germline assignment: CDR1 MNHNS and CDR2 SASEGT. The CDR3 region has the DNA TGTGCCAGCAGTCCGCGCGTAGGGAGGGAGGGCCAATCCTACGAGCAGTACTTC. Translated, it gives CASSPRVGREGQSYEQYF.

Only a few counts were recorded for this clonotype. The rearrangement joins TRBV5-1 to TRBJ2-1; 7 nucleotides align to TRBD1. The CDR3 has 16 residues. Germline assignment: CDR1 SGHRS and CDR2 YFSETQ. V lost 4 bases and J lost 6; bases outside the gene matches: 13. CDR3 sequence reads: CASSPIPGQTGNEQFF. The CDR3, as DNA: TGCGCCAGCAGCCCGATCCCGGGACAGACGGGCAATGAGCAGTTCTTC.

This clonotype was seen only once. The gene calls are TRBV10-3 and TRBJ2-3, with D possibly TRBD2 on 5 matching bases. The CDR3 runs to 14 residues. V dropped 0 bases and J dropped 6 bases, with 10 bases sitting between them. Germline CDR1 ENHRY, CDR2 SYGVKD. CDR3 sequence reads: CAISESPGMDTQYF. CDR3 bases: TGTGCCATCAGTGAGTCCCCCGGGATGGATACGCAGTATTTT.

This chain uses TRBV7-3 with TRBJ2-1; 14 nucleotides line up with TRBD2. CDR3 length equals 15 residues. V shed 4 bases and J 8 bases; nucleotides not matched to a gene: 4. Germline lookup yields CDR1 SGHTA and CDR2 FQGTGA. The CDR3 protein is CASSSPGLAGDEQFF. The CDR3 bases are TGTGCCAGCAGCTCCCCGGGACTAGCGGGAGATGAGCAGTTCTTC.

The chain employs TRBV20-1 and TRBJ1-2, with TRBD1 matching 10 bases. The CDR3 is 14 residues long. The ends lost 3 bases at V and 3 bases at J; junction bases unmatched: 4. Germline assignment: CDR1 DFQATT and CDR2 SNEGSKA (reference sequence). This CDR3 reads CSARLTGGDYGYTF. CDR3 DNA: TGCAGTGCTAGGTTGACAGGGGGCGACTATGGCTACACCTTC.

V usage is TRBV25-1 and J usage is TRBJ2-5, with 14 bases that match TRBD2. Germline-derived CDR1 and CDR2 are MGHDK and SYGVNS. V was clipped by 0 bases and J by 4 bases; unmatched bases: 4. The CDR3 runs 17 residues. The CDR3 is CASSEYQGLAGAETQYF. CDR3 DNA sequence: TGTGCCAGCAGTGAATATCAGGGACTAGCGGGGGCAGAGACCCAGTACTTC.

In this sample, this clonotype turned up a few times. V and J are TRBV25-1 and TRBJ2-7, with a weak D call TRBD1 (6 bases). This CDR3 comprises 14 residues. Germline CDR1 and CDR2: MGHDK and SYGVNS. The V end lost 1 base, the J end lost 3 bases, and 10 bases lay between the germline ends. The CDR3 loop is CASSELDSDYEQYF. The CDR3 DNA reads as TGTGCCAGCAGTGAATTGGACAGCGACTACGAGCAGTACTTC.

The rearrangement joins TRBV3-1 to TRBJ2-5; 7 bases match TRBD2. The CDR3 is 16 residues long. CDR1 and CDR2 from the germline V gene are LGHDT and YNNKEL (reference sequence). J lost 0 bases, V lost 2 bases, and 6 bases had no gene match. Here the CDR3 reads CASSQTSEFHQETQYF. CDR3 bases: TGTGCCAGCAGCCAAACTAGCGAGTTCCACCAAGAGACCCAGTACTTC.

This clonotype was detected only a few times. This chain uses TRBV4-1 with TRBJ2-1, with 12 bases fitting TRBD2. Germline assignment: CDR1 MGHRA and CDR2 YSYEKL. CDR3 size: 16 residues. The V gene end was trimmed by 1 base and the J gene end by 8 bases; junction bases not matched to a gene: 6. CDR3 loop: CASSQVPSGRADEQFF. CDR3 DNA: TGCGCCAGCAGCCAAGTTCCTAGCGGGAGGGCCGATGAGCAGTTCTTC.

The rearrangement joins TRBV29-1 to TRBJ2-1; 9 nucleotides agree with TRBD1. The CDR3 has 12 residues. In germline, CDR1 is SQVTM, CDR2 ANQGSEA. The junction had 8 bases not matched to a gene; V was cut back by 8 bases and J by 9 bases. The CDR3 DNA follows: TGCAGCATTCGGACAGGGGTGATTGAGCAGTTCTTC. Protein: CSIRTGVIEQFF.

This clonotype was seen only once. The V call is TRBV6-6, the J call TRBJ1-5, with D possibly matching TRBD1 (6 bases). CDR3 size: 15 residues. Trimming removed 6 bases from V and 6 bases from J, with 18 bases in between. The V gene's germline CDR1 is MNHNY and CDR2 SVGAGI (reference sequence). The CDR3 coding sequence is TGTGCCAGCAGCCCAACAGGGTCCGGGAGTCAGCCCCAGCATTTT. It translates to CASSPTGSGSQPQHF.

This clonotype turned up a few times. Sequence at one end of the junction differs from germline and may be a read error. The chain employs TRBV3-1 and TRBJ2-5; TRBD1 matches 7 bases. Germline CDR1 and CDR2: LGHDT and YNNKEL (reference sequence). The length of the CDR3 is 15 residues. The CDR3 is CASSQSRGPGETQYF. For the CDR3, the DNA is TGCGCCAGCAGCCAGTCGAGGGGGCCCGGGGAGACCCAGTACTTC.

The chain joins TRBV2 to TRBJ1-4, with D tentatively TRBD1 (5 bases). Trimming shortened V by 4 bases and J by 4 bases, and 7 bases separated the two germline ends. The length of the CDR3 is 13 residues. Germline V gene sequence: CDR1 SNHLY, CDR2 FYNNEI. CDR3: CASSGQLNEKLFF. The CDR3 DNA follows: TGTGCCAGCAGTGGACAGCTTAATGAAAAACTGTTTTTT.

The chain couples TRBV27 to TRBJ2-5; 8 positions match TRBD1. V lost 5 bases and J lost 1; bases outside the gene matches: 6. The CDR3 has 15 residues. CDR1 and CDR2 from the germline V gene are MNHEY and SMNVEV (reference sequence). The CDR3 is CASSKGQAAQETQYF. The CDR3 DNA follows: TGTGCCAGCAGTAAGGGACAGGCCGCCCAAGAGACCCAGTACTTC.

In this sample, this clonotype turned up once. The CDR3 loop is CASSEDRGYEGYTF. The CDR3 DNA sequence: TGTGCCAGCAGTGAGGACAGGGGGTACGAAGGCTACACCTTC. The chain carries TRBV25-1 and TRBJ1-2, with 10 bases identical to TRBD1. The CDR3 is 14 amino acids. The V and J ends lost 3 bases and 8 bases, in that order; junction bases with no gene match: 6. In germline, CDR1 is MGHDK, CDR2 SYGVNS.